This T cell receptor (beta chain) was recovered during a study of regulatory T cells in long-lasting Graves disease. Findings and limits, study-wide: Favored usage of TRBV28, TRBJ1-2 and TRBJ2-5 was recorded in persistent disease.

This clonotype was counted only a few times. Its matching antigen is unknown. The junction and the germline gene differ at one end; a read error may be behind it. Arm-PCR with iRepertoire HTBI primers amplified the CDR3 regions for these TCR beta libraries. Via MiXCR, TCRdb re-called the multiplex PCR reads, giving one row per CDR3 protein. The sample carries 650,000 to 850,000 distinct CDR3 sequences, about 32% recorded once. Time point specified: persistent/refractory GD, antithyroid drugs over 5 years with positive TRAb. With RNA extracted from PBMCs as input, the TCR library was made. Criteria from the American Thyroid Association guidelines were applied to diagnose Graves' disease. Germline CDR1 is SGHRS and CDR2 is YFSETQ. The CDR3 length is 13 residues.

This chain links TRBV5-1 with TRBJ1-1; no clear D. The source was peripheral blood mononuclear cells (PBMCs), collected when the disease was refractory, from a patient treated with antithyroid drugs. The TCR was taken from a female donor with Graves disease. The CDR3 spells CASSLGLSTEAFF. The CDR3 nucleotides are TGTGCCAGCAGCTTAGGGCTGAGCACTGAAGCTTTCTTT.